Listed below are T cell receptor beta chains from one sample, sequenced in a study of T cell repertoires in cytomegalovirus infection. TCRdb processed the reads anew with MiXCR; each CDR3 protein has one entry. The profile covers 480,000 or so distinct CDR3 sequences, with approximately 10% appearing a single time and roughly 10% taken by the ten largest. The sample comprised PBMCs. The receptors were gathered from a human donor in good health (CMV status not recorded). Some clones in this sample may be carry-over from other donors' samples. The CDR3 runs from the conserved cysteine through the conserved F or W. The D gene is left open where the match is weak. Some rows have no size entry. The others give once, few or many, or a class for an expanded clone.

clone_size d_call j_call v_call cdr3_aa cdr3_nt
- - TRBJ2-3 TRBV5-6 CASSAWRFGDTQYF TGTGCCAGCAGCGCGTGGCGTTTTGGCGATACGCAGTATTTT
- - TRBJ2-1 TRBV7-9 CASGAGGKEVVYEQFF TGTGCCAGCGGAGCAGGCGGTAAGGAGGTGGTCTATGAGCAGTTCTTC
- TRBD2 TRBJ2-1 TRBV6-1 CASSEASSGSYNEQFF TGTGCCAGCAGTGAAGCCTCTAGCGGCTCCTACAATGAGCAGTTCTTC
- - TRBJ1-4 TRBV5-1 CASSSSPGASNEKRFF TGCGCCAGCAGCTCCAGTCCGGGGGCATCTAATGAAAAACGGTTTTTT
- - TRBJ2-1 TRBV20-1 CSARASRGITHYYNEQFF TGCAGTGCTAGGGCCTCGCGGGGAATCACCCATTACTACAATGAGCAGTTCTTC
few TRBD1 TRBJ1-6 TRBV5-6 CASSSNRGLGSPLHF TGTGCCAGCAGCAGCAACAGGGGCCTCGGTTCACCCCTCCACTTT
once - TRBJ1-3 TRBV3-1 CASSQPRTAGNTIYF TGTGCCAGCAGCCAACCGAGGACAGCTGGAAACACCATATATTTT
- - TRBJ2-4 TRBV10-3 CAISEGLARGGDIQYF TGTGCCATCAGTGAGGGGCTAGCGAGGGGGGGGGACATTCAGTACTTC
many - TRBJ2-7 TRBV7-8 CASSSAERFRGAYEQYF TGTGCCAGCAGCTCCGCGGAGAGGTTCCGAGGGGCCTACGAGCAGTACTTC
- - TRBJ1-5 TRBV7-3 CASSIDQPQHF TGTGCCAGCAGCATAGATCAGCCCCAGCATTTT
few TRBD1 TRBJ1-1 TRBV20-1 CSASDRGLANTEAFF TGCAGTGCATCGGACAGGGGGCTCGCGAACACTGAAGCTTTCTTT
many TRBD1 TRBJ1-1 TRBV7-3 CASSSMQGDTEAFF TGTGCCAGCAGCTCCATGCAGGGGGACACTGAAGCTTTCTTT
many - TRBJ1-1 TRBV7-3 CASSLLGMSTEAFF TGTGCCAGCAGCTTATTGGGGATGAGCACTGAAGCTTTCTTT